These T cell receptor beta chains were read from a single sample in a study of blood T cell repertoires in COVID-19. Sequencing was performed with immunoSEQ multiplex PCR; in TCRdb, only in-frame clones are kept and a portion is missing. The data hold 200,000 to 300,000 clones, with 75% to 90% observed a single time. Specimen: peripheral blood. The source is a woman in her twenties or thirties who had recovered from COVID-19. Both conserved end residues are part of each CDR3. A D gene is named only where the DNA matches it firmly. Some rows mark clone size as missing; the rest say once, few, many or name a class of expanded clone.

CDR3nt | CDR3aa | j_gene | abundance | d_gene | v_gene
TGTGCCAGCAGTATCATCCAGGGTTCCACTGAAGCTTTCTTT | CASSIIQGSTEAFF | TRBJ1-1 | NA | NA | TRBV27
TGTGCCAGCAGTGGAGGGACACGAAACACCGACCGAGAGCAGTACTTC | CASSGGTRNTDREQYF | TRBJ2-7 | NA | NA | TRBV6-1
TGTGCCAGCAGTTACTCGCCCCAGAGGATATCCTACAATGAGCAGTTCTTC | CASSYSPQRISYNEQFF | TRBJ2-1 | NA | NA | TRBV6-2/TRBV6-3
TGTGCCAGCTCACCTACAGCGGGGGTTCAGAATTCACCCCTCCACTTT | CASSPTAGVQNSPLHF | TRBJ1-6 | NA | NA | TRBV18
TGTGCCAGCAGTTACTCAGGGGGTTATGCGGAGACCCAGTACTTC | CASSYSGGYAETQYF | TRBJ2-5 | NA | NA | TRBV6-5
TGTGCCAGCAGTGAAGCTTCCGGGACAGGGGCCTATGGCTACACCTTC | CASSEASGTGAYGYTF | TRBJ1-2 | NA | TRBD1 | TRBV6-1
TGTGCCAGCAGCCAACACCTTGGTAGCGGGGGACTAAACACCGGGGAGCTGTTTTTT | CASSQHLGSGGLNTGELFF | TRBJ2-2 | NA | TRBD2 | TRBV7-9
TGCGCCAGCAGCCAAGATCTCGGCTGGGGCGGTGGAGAGCAGTACTTC | CASSQDLGWGGGEQYF | TRBJ2-7 | NA | NA | TRBV4-3
TGTGCCAGCAGTTTATCGAGCGGGACGCCTAATTCACCCCTCCACTTT | CASSLSSGTPNSPLHF | TRBJ1-6 | NA | NA | TRBV27
TGTGCCAGCAGCCCCTTAGAGACCCAGTACTTC | CASSPLETQYF | TRBJ2-5 | NA | NA | TRBV7-2
TGTGCCTGGAGTCGGGGAGTCAATCAGCCCCAGCATTTT | CAWSRGVNQPQHF | TRBJ1-5 | NA | NA | TRBV30
TGTGCCATCAGTGAGTCAGGGCGGGGGGGAAATCAGCCCCAGCATTTT | CAISESGRGGNQPQHF | TRBJ1-5 | once | NA | TRBV10-3
TGTGCCAGCAGCCCATTGCGGGTGAACACCGGGGAGCTGTTTTTT | CASSPLRVNTGELFF | TRBJ2-2 | NA | NA | TRBV7-7
TGTGCCGTAACAAGAGGGGCGGACAGGGCTCAGCCCCAGCATTTT | CAVTRGADRAQPQHF | TRBJ1-5 | NA | TRBD1 | TRBV2
TGTGCCAGCAGTGTCAACCGGGACACTGAGCAGTTCTTC | CASSVNRDTEQFF | TRBJ2-1 | NA | NA | TRBV2
TGCGCCAGCAGCTTGGAGCCTAGCGGGAGCACAGATACGCAGTATTTT | CASSLEPSGSTDTQYF | TRBJ2-3 | NA | TRBD2 | TRBV5-1
TGTGCCAGCAGCACCAAACAGAACACCGGGGAGCTGTTTTTT | CASSTKQNTGELFF | TRBJ2-2 | NA | NA | TRBV7-7
TGTGCCAGCAGCGGACAGGGTTTAATAAATTCACCCCTCCACTTT | CASSGQGLINSPLHF | TRBJ1-6 | NA | TRBD1 | TRBV7-2
TGTGCCAGCAGAACAGGGACCTCCTTAGAGACCCAGTACTTC | CASRTGTSLETQYF | TRBJ2-5 | NA | NA | TRBV6-5
TGTGCCAGCAGCCCGGGCCCGGCGGGAGGCTACACCTTC | CASSPGPAGGYTF | TRBJ1-2 | NA | NA | TRBV7-2
TGTGCCAGCAGTTTGACCGGGACAGCTAGCAATCAGCCCCAGCATTTT | CASSLTGTASNQPQHF | TRBJ1-5 | NA | TRBD1 | TRBV6-2/TRBV6-3
TGTGCCAGCCAACAGGGTTATAATTCACCCCTCCACTTT | CASQQGYNSPLHF | TRBJ1-6 | NA | NA | TRBV27
TGTGCCAGTGGACAGGGGGTCGGAGATACGCAGTATTTT | CASGQGVGDTQYF | TRBJ2-3 | NA | TRBD1 | TRBV19
TGTGCCAGCAGCCGGGCACCGGGGAACATTCAGTACTTC | CASSRAPGNIQYF | TRBJ2-4 | NA | NA | TRBV5-6
TGTGCCAGCAACGAGGGCCCCGCCTACGAGCAGTACTTC | CASNEGPAYEQYF | TRBJ2-7 | NA | NA | TRBV2
TGTGCCACCAGTGATCATGAGGGGAACACTGAAGCTTTCTTT | CATSDHEGNTEAFF | TRBJ1-1 | NA | NA | TRBV24-1
TGTGCCAGCAGTCGTATCCGGGACAGCAACTATGGCTACACCTTC | CASSRIRDSNYGYTF | TRBJ1-2 | NA | TRBD1 | TRBV2
TGTGCCAGCGAATTGGGAGACTCTGGAAACACCATATATTTT | CASELGDSGNTIYF | TRBJ1-3 | NA | NA | TRBV2
TGCGCCAGCAGCCAAGGTTTGTCATATACGCAGTATTTT | CASSQGLSYTQYF | TRBJ2-3 | once | NA | TRBV4-3
TGTGCCTGGAGTGGGTACAGGGGGATCACTGAAGCTTTCTTT | CAWSGYRGITEAFF | TRBJ1-1 | NA | TRBD1 | TRBV30
TGCGCCAGCAGCCTCAGGGGGGATAGCAATCAGCCCCAGCATTTT | CASSLRGDSNQPQHF | TRBJ1-5 | NA | TRBD1 | TRBV5-1
TGCGCCAGCAGCATATCCTCCTATAATTCACCCCTCCACTTT | CASSISSYNSPLHF | TRBJ1-6 | NA | NA | TRBV4-1
TGTGCCAGTAGTACAAGACAGGGGGCGCATGGCTACACCTTC | CASSTRQGAHGYTF | TRBJ1-2 | NA | TRBD1 | TRBV19
TGTGCCAGCAGTTACTCGATTGGCGTGGCAGGGGGCAATCAGCCCCAGCATTTT | CASSYSIGVAGGNQPQHF | TRBJ1-5 | NA | NA | TRBV6-2/TRBV6-3
TGTGCCAGCAGCTCCCACACAGATACGCAGTATTTT | CASSSHTDTQYF | TRBJ2-3 | NA | NA | TRBV11-3
TGTGCCAGCAGCCCCCACGCTAGGGGACTAGCTAGCAATGAGCAGTTCTTC | CASSPHARGLASNEQFF | TRBJ2-1 | NA | TRBD2 | TRBV9
TGTGCCAGCAGCTCCCCTAGGGGATCCTATGGCTACACCTTC | CASSSPRGSYGYTF | TRBJ1-2 | NA | NA | TRBV11-2
TGTGCCAGCAGCCCTGGTGGGGGCCACAATGAGCAGTTCTTC | CASSPGGGHNEQFF | TRBJ2-1 | NA | NA | TRBV27